This TCR beta chain was identified during a study of T cell changes during pregnancy in multiple sclerosis. Clones were read by immunoSEQ multiplex PCR, and TCRdb kept only the in-frame ones, dropping some. Of approximately 44,000 clones listed, around nine tenths are singletons. This clone was counted a few times. From germline, CDR1 is MNHNS and CDR2 SASEGT. After removal of 8 bases from V and 2 bases from J, the junction contained 6 bases not matched to a gene. The CDR3 length is 15 residues. This rearrangement joins TRBV6-1 to TRBJ2-3; TRBD2 agrees at 11 bases. This sequence originates from a female donor with multiple sclerosis, enrolled in a pregnancy study. The sample consisted of CD4+ T cells from peripheral blood mononuclear cells, taken in the first trimester of pregnancy. This chain's CDR3 is CASGGTSGLTDTQYF. CDR3 in DNA: TGTGCCAGCGGCGGGACTAGCGGACTCACAGATACGCAGTATTTT.